This T cell receptor beta chain was identified during a study of blood T cell repertoires in COVID-19. The V gene's germline CDR1 is SGDLS and CDR2 YYNGEE. Trimming stripped 0 bases from V and 7 bases from J, with 10 bases between. This CDR3 is built from 13 residues. Sequencing was performed with immunoSEQ multiplex PCR; in TCRdb, only in-frame clones are kept and a portion is missing. The sample lists about 200,000 clones; 88% were seen once. This chain links TRBV9 with TRBJ1-2; D not resolved. The source is a man aged 18 to 30 with active or convalescent COVID-19. Sequencing was performed on peripheral blood. The CDR3 nucleotides read TGTGCCAGCAGCGTAGGAGGGTTTAGTGGCTACACCTTC. It yields the protein CASSVGGFSGYTF. The variable domain in full, completed from reference TRBV9 and TRBJ1-2, reads DSGVTQTPKHLITATGQRVTLRCSPRSGDLSVYWYQQSLDQGLQFLIQYYNGEERAKGNILERFSAQQFPDLHSELNLSSLELGDSALYFCASSVGGFSGYTFGSGTRLTVV.